The present entry profiles one T cell receptor beta chain with its context. The antigen is unknown. There are 13 residues in the CDR3. Germline V gene lookup returns CDR1 SQVTM and CDR2 ANQGSEA. The germline V and J ends were trimmed by 4 bases and 0 bases, with 9 bases remaining between them. This record belongs to a study of CD8 T cells in ankylosing spondylitis. The study's findings and limits: Reportedly, disease-linked clones are significantly enriched in ankylosing spondylitis patients' matched synovial fluid. Seemingly characteristic of ankylosing spondylitis blood was a TCR beta motif consisting of several highly homologous variants.

TCRdb re-analysed the 5' RACE reads in MiXCR, keeping a single row per CDR3 protein. The data hold roughly 370,000 distinct CDR3 sequences, with approximately 20% observed a single time. The rearrangement joins TRBV29-1 to TRBJ1-1; D remains unclear. The origin of this receptor is a male donor with ankylosing spondylitis. What was sequenced was blood, either unsorted or a sorted T cell fraction (not recorded which). The CDR3: CSVVSAMNTEAFF. The CDR3 coding sequence is TGCAGCGTTGTCTCAGCGATGAACACTGAAGCTTTCTTT.